The next 28 T cell receptor beta chains were all read from a single sample in a study of follicular helper T cells after annual influenza vaccination. Time point described: 2015-2016 season, pre-vaccination. Sequencing used immunoSEQ multiplex PCR; TCRdb keeps in-frame clones, though not all of them. The repertoire holds 8,500 to 10,000 clones, with roughly 89% as singletons. The specimen was CXCR5+ CD38- circulating T follicular helper cells from blood, collected on the day of influenza vaccination. Subset defined: circulating Tfh, non-naive CD4+CXCR5+PD-1+ (ICOS+CD38+ or ICOS-CD38-). The source of these receptors is an adult who received the influenza vaccine.

The V call is TRBV5-1, the J call TRBJ2-3; 14 nucleotides agree with TRBD2. The CDR3 contains 17 residues. The V gene's germline CDR1 is SGHRS and CDR2 YFSETQ. V was pared by 4 bases and J by 4 bases, with 8 bases of the junction left unmatched. CDR3 nucleotides: TGCGCCAGCAGCCACCCTGGGACTAGCGGGGGAGCAGATACGCAGTATTTT. Translation: CASSHPGTSGGADTQYF. Together with reference TRBV5-1 and TRBJ2-3, the CDR3 gives the full variable domain: KAGVTQTPRYLIKTRGQQVTLSCSPISGHRSVSWYQQTPGQGLQFLFEYFSETQRNKGNFPGRFSGRQFSNSRSEMNVSTLELGDSALYLCASSHPGTSGGADTQYFGPGTRLTVL.

The rearrangement joins TRBV15 to TRBJ1-2; D remains ambiguous. CDR1 LNHNV and CDR2 YYDKDF come from the germline V gene (reference sequence). Trimming took 2 bases from V and 8 from J, leaving 12 bases between them. The CDR3 runs 13 residues. The CDR3 here is CATSRNGKGGYTF. CDR3 coding DNA: TGTGCCACCAGCAGAAATGGAAAGGGAGGCTACACCTTC. The full variable domain, in which reference TRBV15 and TRBJ1-2 provide the parts outside the CDR3, is DAMVIQNPRYQVTQFGKPVTLSCSQTLNHNVMYWYQQKSSQAPKLLFHYYDKDFNNEADTPDNFQSRRPNTSFCFLDIRSPGLGDTAMYLCATSRNGKGGYTFGSGTRLTVV.

The count of this clone is one. The chain uses TRBV2 and TRBJ1-2, with 7 bases matching TRBD1. Trimming at V came to 6 bases and at J to 2 bases, leaving 9 bases not matched to a gene. This CDR3 region has 15 residues. The germline V gene has CDR1 SNHLY and CDR2 FYNNEI. The CDR3 DNA is TGTGCCAGCAGGGGGAGACAGGGCGAAAACTATGGCTACACCTTC. It specifies CASRGRQGENYGYTF.

This clone has just one count. V usage is TRBV29-1 and J usage is TRBJ2-7, with 8 bases matching TRBD1. In germline, CDR1 is SQVTM, CDR2 ANQGSEA. The length of the CDR3 is 13 residues. With V trimmed by 4 bases and J by 3 bases, 5 bases remained unmatched. In DNA, the CDR3 is TGCAGCGTTGTGGGAGACAGGGGCTACGAGCAGTACTTC. Protein product: CSVVGDRGYEQYF.

The chain links TRBV7-2 to TRBJ1-3; no definite D call. The CDR3 extends over 16 amino acids. V dropped 3 bases and J dropped 4 bases, with 16 bases sitting between them. CDR1 and CDR2 from the germline V gene are SGHTA and FQGNSA. The CDR3 DNA reads as TGTGCCAGCAGCTTCACGTCGGGGAGTTCCGGAAACACCATATATTTT. This translates into CASSFTSGSSGNTIYF.

This clone showed up just a few times. This rearrangement joins TRBV19 to TRBJ1-2, with a tentative D call TRBD1 (5 bases). The CDR3 consists of 13 residues. In germline, CDR1 is LNHDA, CDR2 SQIVND (reference sequence). V was clipped by 7 bases and J by 5 bases, with 14 bases between them. Here the CDR3 reads CASTGTRYYGYTF. The CDR3 DNA reads TGTGCCAGTACAGGGACCCGATATTATGGCTACACCTTC. The variable domain in full, with the rest retrieved from reference TRBV19 and TRBJ1-2, is DGGITQSPKYLFRKEGQNVTLSCEQNLNHDAMYWYRQDPGQGLRLIYYSQIVNDFQKGDIAEGYSVSREKKESFPLTVTSAQKNPTAFYLCASTGTRYYGYTFGSGTRLTVV.

The V call is TRBV2, the J call TRBJ2-5; D could derive from TRBD1 or TRBD2 (5 bases each). Germline CDR1 SNHLY, CDR2 FYNNEI. The CDR3 extends over 14 amino acids. The ends were cut back, 3 bases at V and 3 bases at J, with 11 bases in the middle. The CDR3 reads CASSDSGTKETQYF. CDR3 bases: TGTGCCAGCAGTGATTCGGGGACCAAAGAGACCCAGTACTTC.

The rearrangement uses TRBV19 and TRBJ2-3; D call uncertain. Trimming removed 6 bases from V and 5 bases from J, with 12 bases in between. CDR1 and CDR2 (germline): LNHDA, SQIVND (reference sequence). This CDR3 comprises 13 residues. CDR3 amino acids: CASRQPPGDTQYF. The CDR3 nucleotides read TGTGCCAGTAGACAGCCACCGGGAGATACGCAGTATTTT. The variable domain in full, completed from reference TRBV19 and TRBJ2-3, reads DGGITQSPKYLFRKEGQNVTLSCEQNLNHDAMYWYRQDPGQGLRLIYYSQIVNDFQKGDIAEGYSVSREKKESFPLTVTSAQKNPTAFYLCASRQPPGDTQYFGPGTRLTVL.

The chain uses TRBV5-4 and TRBJ2-7, with 7 bases lining up with TRBD1. The CDR3 is 12 amino acids. The ends lost 3 bases at V and 6 bases at J; junction bases unmatched: 3. Per germline, CDR1 SGHNT and CDR2 YYREEE (reference sequence). CDR3 sequence (DNA): TGTGCCAGCAGCTCACAGGGGTTCGAGCAGTACTTC. Its protein product is CASSSQGFEQYF.

The J gene is TRBJ1-2, the V gene TRBV30, with D hard to call. The CDR3 extends over 16 amino acids. Germline V gene lookup returns CDR1 GTSNPN and CDR2 SVGIG (reference sequence). Trimming took off 1 base at V and 7 bases at J, with 22 bases between the two ends. In nucleotides, the CDR3 is TGTGCCTGGAGTGCTCCTAGTTCGGGGTATCCTCTTGGCTACACCTTC. This encodes CAWSAPSSGYPLGYTF.

This chain joins TRBV6-5 and TRBJ2-3, with 10 bases identical to TRBD1. With 6 bases clipped from V and 5 bases from J, the junction kept 5 bases outside the gene matches. The CDR3 sequence is 14 residues long. CDR1 and CDR2 (germline): MNHEY, SVGAGI. The CDR3 region is CASRMTGGEDTQYF. DNA of the CDR3: TGTGCCAGCAGAATGACAGGGGGCGAAGATACGCAGTATTTT.

The chain carries TRBV7-2 and TRBJ2-5, with D tentatively TRBD1 (6 bases). This CDR3 region has 15 residues. Germline V gene sequence: CDR1 SGHTA, CDR2 FQGNSA. The ends were cut back, 1 base at V and 4 bases at J, with 13 bases in the middle. CDR3 DNA: TGTGCCAGCAGCTTAGACAGGGAGATAGCAGAGACCCAGTACTTC. Amino acid sequence: CASSLDREIAETQYF.

This chain joins TRBV5-1 and TRBJ1-1; 7 bases are a match to TRBD1. Germline V gene sequence: CDR1 SGHRS, CDR2 YFSETQ. This CDR3 is 16 amino acids long. V shed 0 bases, J shed 1 base, and the junction held 6 bases outside the gene matches. CDR3 in amino acids: CASSLVRGTENTEAFF. The CDR3 DNA follows: TGCGCCAGCAGCTTGGTGCGAGGGACAGAGAACACTGAAGCTTTCTTT. The full variable domain, in which reference TRBV5-1 and TRBJ1-1 provide the parts outside the CDR3, is KAGVTQTPRYLIKTRGQQVTLSCSPISGHRSVSWYQQTPGQGLQFLFEYFSETQRNKGNFPGRFSGRQFSNSRSEMNVSTLELGDSALYLCASSLVRGTENTEAFFGQGTRLTVV.

This clone was seen only a few times. The chain joins TRBV7-2 to TRBJ1-6; D uncertain. This CDR3 has 12 amino acids. Between the trimmed V and J ends, which lost 5 bases and 7 bases, there was a span of 6 bases. The germline V gene has CDR1 SGHTA and CDR2 FQGNSA. CDR3 sequence: CASSPPNSPLHF. CDR3 DNA sequence: TGTGCCAGCAGCCCCCCCAATTCACCCCTCCACTTT.

The chain couples TRBV19 to TRBJ2-7; D may be TRBD2 (7 bases). The CDR3 is made up of 15 amino acids. CDR1 LNHDA and CDR2 SQIVND come from the germline V gene (reference sequence). V shed 2 bases and J shed 2 bases, with 13 bases lying between them. In DNA form, the CDR3 reads TGTGCCAGTAGTATACAACAGGGAGGGGCCTACGAGCAGTACTTC. This sequence encodes CASSIQQGGAYEQYF.

The chain has TRBV11-2 and TRBJ2-1, with D perhaps TRBD1 or TRBD2 (5 bases each). V dropped 2 bases and J dropped 9 bases, with 17 bases sitting between them. The germline V gene has CDR1 SGHAT and CDR2 FQNNGV. CDR3 size: 15 residues. CDR3 in amino acids: CASSLFVNEGREQFF. CDR3 in DNA: TGTGCCAGCAGCTTATTCGTCAACGAGGGACGTGAGCAGTTCTTC. Filled out from reference TRBV11-2 and TRBJ2-1, the complete variable domain reads EAGVAQSPRYKIIEKRQSVAFWCNPISGHATLYWYQQILGQGPKLLIQFQNNGVVDDSQLPKDRFSAERLKGVDSTLKIQPAKLEDSAVYLCASSLFVNEGREQFFGPGTRLTVL.

In this sample, this clone turned up a few times. V is TRBV5-1 and J is TRBJ1-6; TRBD1 is a possible D gene (6 bases). The V end was cut by 4 bases, the J end by 10 bases, with 21 bases between. The V gene's germline CDR1 is SGHRS and CDR2 YFSETQ. CDR3 length equals 16 residues. The CDR3 here is CASSTGRPMGASPLHF. In DNA, the CDR3 is TGCGCCAGCAGCACGGGACGGCCCATGGGGGCATCACCCCTCCACTTT.

V is TRBV5-5 and J is TRBJ1-6; 8 bases are shared with TRBD1. Trimming took 4 bases from V and 5 from J; bases not matched to a gene: 8. Germline V gene data show CDR1 as SGHKS and CDR2 as YYEKEE (reference sequence). The CDR3 totals 16 residues. The CDR3 reads CASSNTDRGDNSPLHF. The CDR3 DNA sequence: TGTGCCAGCAGCAATACCGACAGGGGCGATAATTCACCCCTCCACTTT.

The chain links TRBV14 to TRBJ2-3, with D possibly being TRBD2 (6 bases). CDR1 and CDR2 (germline): SGHDN, FVKESK. The CDR3 extends over 13 amino acids. V lost 1 base and J lost 9, with 11 bases in between. As DNA, the CDR3 is TGTGCCAGCAGCCAAGTTGAACTAGCAACGCAGTATTTT. As protein: CASSQVELATQYF. The whole variable domain, filled in from reference TRBV14 and TRBJ2-3, reads EAGVTQFPSHSVIEKGQTVTLRCDPISGHDNLYWYRRVMGKEIKFLLHFVKESKQDESGMPNNRFLAERTGGTYSTLKVQPAELEDSGVYFCASSQVELATQYFGPGTRLTVL.

V and J are TRBV5-1 and TRBJ2-5; TRBD2 agrees at 8 bases. This CDR3 contains 15 residues. The V segment lost 4 bases and the J segment 0 bases; nucleotides outside the gene matches: 5. CDR1 and CDR2 from the germline V gene are SGHRS and YFSETQ. CDR3 region: CASSTGTRYQETQYF. The DNA of the CDR3 is TGCGCCAGCAGCACCGGGACTAGATACCAAGAGACCCAGTACTTC.

The rearrangement joins TRBV5-6 to TRBJ1-2; D is undetermined. V was cut by 0 bases and J by 2 bases, with 8 bases left in between. The CDR3 is 14 amino acids. The germline V gene encodes CDR1 SGHDT and CDR2 YYEEEE. The CDR3 protein is CASSLGGRNYGYTF. The CDR3 coding sequence is TGTGCCAGCAGCTTGGGTGGACGCAACTATGGCTACACCTTC.

The CDR3 loop reads CASSLYSYTEAFF. Here the CDR3 DNA reads TGTGCCAGCAGCTTATACAGCTACACTGAAGCTTTCTTT. V is TRBV7-2 and J is TRBJ1-1; D is uncertain. The CDR3 spans 13 residues. From germline, CDR1 is SGHTA and CDR2 FQGNSA. Trimming cost V 2 bases and J 3 bases, with 7 bases left between them.

The V call is TRBV5-1, the J call TRBJ2-3, with D perhaps matching TRBD1 or TRBD2 (5 bases each). The CDR3 has 15 amino acids. V was pared by 0 bases and J by 2 bases, with 10 bases between. The V gene's germline CDR1 is SGHRS and CDR2 YFSETQ. This CDR3 is CASSLAGTATDTQYF. CDR3 sequence (DNA): TGCGCCAGCAGCTTGGCCGGGACCGCCACAGATACGCAGTATTTT.

The chain uses TRBV18 and TRBJ1-2; D not resolved. The V end lost 2 bases, the J end lost 6 bases, and 13 bases lay between the germline ends. Germline values: CDR1 KGHSH, CDR2 LQKENI. The CDR3 is made up of 14 amino acids. This CDR3 is CASSPTQGGDGYTF. The CDR3 coding sequence is TGTGCCAGCTCACCAACACAAGGTGGGGATGGCTACACCTTC.

The chain couples TRBV27 to TRBJ1-1, with D possibly matching TRBD1 (5 bases). Germline V gives CDR1 MNHEY, CDR2 SMNVEV (reference sequence). V was trimmed by 0 bases and J by 10 bases, leaving 15 bases between them. The CDR3 runs 14 residues. This CDR3 reads CASSLSGGEGRAFF. The CDR3 DNA is TGTGCCAGCAGTTTATCGGGGGGGGAGGGAAGAGCTTTCTTT.

This clone has just a few counts. V and J are TRBV30 and TRBJ1-2, with D tentatively TRBD1 (6 bases). The CDR3 runs to 14 residues. Per the germline V gene, CDR1 is GTSNPN and CDR2 is SVGIG (reference sequence). The V and J ends lost 5 bases and 6 bases respectively, with 19 bases between them. The chain's CDR3 is CAWDDLRGLNGYTF. CDR3 in DNA: TGTGCCTGGGACGACCTTCGGGGGCTTAATGGCTACACCTTC.

The rearrangement uses TRBV11-2 and TRBJ2-3; perhaps D is TRBD1 or TRBD2 (5 bases each). The V gene lost 3 bases and the J gene lost 5 bases, with 12 bases spanning the gap. This CDR3 is built from 14 residues. Germline V lookup: CDR1 SGHAT, CDR2 FQNNGV. CDR3 DNA sequence: TGTGCCAGCAGCTTCCCCACGAGGGGAGATACGCAGTATTTT. Residues: CASSFPTRGDTQYF.

This chain joins TRBV6-6 and TRBJ1-4, with unresolved D. The CDR3 sequence is 15 residues long. Germline loops: CDR1 MNHNY, CDR2 SVGAGI (reference sequence). Trimming removed 3 bases at V and 7 bases at J, with 15 bases between. CDR3 coding DNA: TGTGCCAGCAGTTATCCCGGGAGTGAGTCTGAAAAACTGTTTTTT. Its protein product is CASSYPGSESEKLFF.